This is a list of T cell receptor beta chains from one sample in a study of cytomegalovirus exposure and HLA in healthy donors. The protocol was immunoSEQ multiplex PCR, while the TCRdb copy is restricted to in-frame clones and leaves out a portion. The sample includes 99,000 or so clones, about 70% of them seen just once. What was sequenced was PBMCs. These receptors originate from a man aged 25-45 years in good health and CMV-seronegative. Both conserved end residues are part of each CDR3. The D gene is left open where the match is weak. Expanded clones are given a class, and other clones once, few, many or no size at all.

D gene: TRBD1
J gene: TRBJ1-2
clone size: few
V gene: TRBV6-1
CDR3 DNA: TGTGCCAGCAGTCAATTGAGGGACAGCCCTTATGGCTACACCTTC
CDR3 protein: CASSQLRDSPYGYTF

D gene: NA
J gene: TRBJ1-4
clone size: NA
V gene: TRBV7-2
CDR3 DNA: TGTGCCAGCAGCCCGGGACAAGGAGAAAAACTGTTTTTT
CDR3 protein: CASSPGQGEKLFF

D gene: TRBD1
J gene: TRBJ2-7
clone size: few
V gene: TRBV27
CDR3 DNA: TGTGCCAGCAGTTCCCCGGACAGGGGGCTGGGCGAGCAGTACTTC
CDR3 protein: CASSSPDRGLGEQYF

D gene: NA
J gene: TRBJ2-7
clone size: NA
V gene: TRBV4-2
CDR3 DNA: TGTGCCAGCAGCCAAGATAAGCGGGTAGACGAGCAGTACTTC
CDR3 protein: CASSQDKRVDEQYF

D gene: TRBD1
J gene: TRBJ1-1
clone size: few
V gene: TRBV5-4
CDR3 DNA: TGTGCCAGCAGCCGGGGCCTACAGGGGGCAGGGATGAACACTGAAGCTTTCTTT
CDR3 protein: CASSRGLQGAGMNTEAFF

D gene: TRBD1
J gene: TRBJ2-7
clone size: NA
V gene: TRBV5-6
CDR3 DNA: TGTGCCAGCAGCTTGGCCGTGAGACAGGGGACGAATATGGACTTC
CDR3 protein: CASSLAVRQGTNMDF

D gene: TRBD2
J gene: TRBJ2-1
clone size: few
V gene: TRBV9
CDR3 DNA: TGTGCCAGCAGCGTAAAGGGACTAGCGGACTACAATGAGCAGTTCTTC
CDR3 protein: CASSVKGLADYNEQFF

D gene: TRBD2
J gene: TRBJ2-7
clone size: once
V gene: TRBV5-6
CDR3 DNA: TGTGCCAGCAGCGCCGGACTAGCGGAGTACTACGAGCAGTACTTC
CDR3 protein: CASSAGLAEYYEQYF

D gene: TRBD2
J gene: TRBJ2-7
clone size: NA
V gene: TRBV9
CDR3 DNA: TGTGCCAGCAGCGTAGCTCCTTTAGCGGGAGCAAACTACGAGCAGTACTTC
CDR3 protein: CASSVAPLAGANYEQYF

D gene: TRBD2
J gene: TRBJ2-3
clone size: NA
V gene: TRBV2
CDR3 DNA: TGTGCCAGCACCGCGGGGGGGGTCACAGATACGCAGTATTTT
CDR3 protein: CASTAGGVTDTQYF

D gene: TRBD2
J gene: TRBJ2-1
clone size: once
V gene: TRBV19
CDR3 DNA: TGTGCCAGTAGAATAGCGGGGGAATACAATGAGCAGTTCTTC
CDR3 protein: CASRIAGEYNEQFF

D gene: NA
J gene: TRBJ2-1
clone size: NA
V gene: TRBV27
CDR3 DNA: TGTGCCAGCAGCCAATACCCGGTGATGAATGAGCAGTTCTTC
CDR3 protein: CASSQYPVMNEQFF

D gene: TRBD2
J gene: TRBJ2-1
clone size: NA
V gene: TRBV11-2
CDR3 DNA: TGTGCCAGCAGCTCTCGACTAGCGGGAGGGTACAATGAGCAGTTCTTC
CDR3 protein: CASSSRLAGGYNEQFF

D gene: TRBD2
J gene: TRBJ2-5
clone size: NA
V gene: TRBV7-9
CDR3 DNA: TGTGCCAGCAGCTTCAGAGGAAGCGGGAGGGTTCGAGAGACCCAGTACTTC
CDR3 protein: CASSFRGSGRVRETQYF

D gene: NA
J gene: TRBJ1-4
clone size: few
V gene: TRBV28
CDR3 DNA: TGTGCCAGCAGTTTGGCTGGAGGAGGGTCTGTTTCTGGGAAACTGTTTTTT
CDR3 protein: CASSLAGGGSVSGKLFF

D gene: TRBD2
J gene: TRBJ2-3
clone size: NA
V gene: TRBV28
CDR3 DNA: TGTGCCAGCAGGGGACGGACTAGCGGAAAATCCACAGATACGCAGTATTTT
CDR3 protein: CASRGRTSGKSTDTQYF

D gene: TRBD1
J gene: TRBJ1-5
clone size: few
V gene: TRBV5-4
CDR3 DNA: TGTGCCAGCAGCCGAGACAGGGACCAGCCCCAGCATTTT
CDR3 protein: CASSRDRDQPQHF

D gene: TRBD2
J gene: TRBJ2-7
clone size: NA
V gene: TRBV11-2
CDR3 DNA: TGTGCCAGCAGCTTAACCCTTGGAGCGGGAGAGGCCTACGAGCAGTACTTC
CDR3 protein: CASSLTLGAGEAYEQYF

D gene: NA
J gene: TRBJ1-2
clone size: NA
V gene: TRBV7-2
CDR3 DNA: TGTGCCAGCAGCCCCGGACAGTTCATCGGCTACACCTTC
CDR3 protein: CASSPGQFIGYTF

D gene: NA
J gene: TRBJ1-1
clone size: NA
V gene: TRBV6-5
CDR3 DNA: TGTGCCAGCAGTTACAAGGGACAGAACACTGAAGCTTTCTTT
CDR3 protein: CASSYKGQNTEAFF

D gene: NA
J gene: TRBJ2-5
clone size: NA
V gene: TRBV13
CDR3 DNA: TGTGCCAGCAGCTTAGGCCAGAGGGAGACCCAGTACTTC
CDR3 protein: CASSLGQRETQYF

D gene: TRBD2
J gene: TRBJ2-1
clone size: NA
V gene: TRBV7-3
CDR3 DNA: TGTGCCAGCAGTTTTACTAGCGGGAGTGCCTACAATGAGCAGTTCTTC
CDR3 protein: CASSFTSGSAYNEQFF

D gene: TRBD2
J gene: TRBJ2-1
clone size: NA
V gene: TRBV5-1
CDR3 DNA: TGCGCCAGCAGCTCCCCAATGAGCGGGAGGGAGGGTGAGCAGTTCTTC
CDR3 protein: CASSSPMSGREGEQFF

D gene: NA
J gene: TRBJ1-3
clone size: few
V gene: TRBV30
CDR3 DNA: TGTGCCTGGAGTGTGGGCACCCTACCTGGAAACACCATATATTTT
CDR3 protein: CAWSVGTLPGNTIYF

D gene: NA
J gene: TRBJ2-2
clone size: NA
V gene: TRBV5-6
CDR3 DNA: TGTGCCAGCAGATTGAGCTGGACCGGGGAGCTGTTTTTT
CDR3 protein: CASRLSWTGELFF

D gene: TRBD2
J gene: TRBJ2-1
clone size: NA
V gene: TRBV19
CDR3 DNA: TGTGCCAGTAGTTCACTAGCGCCGATCTACAATGAGCAGTTCTTC
CDR3 protein: CASSSLAPIYNEQFF

D gene: TRBD1
J gene: TRBJ1-2
clone size: NA
V gene: TRBV7-2
CDR3 DNA: TGTGCCAGCAGCGAATGGACAGGGAGCTATGGCTACACCTTC
CDR3 protein: CASSEWTGSYGYTF

D gene: NA
J gene: TRBJ2-1
clone size: NA
V gene: TRBV13
CDR3 DNA: TGTGCCAGCAGCTTTTATTCAGGGTCAGGGTACAATGAGCAGTTCTTC
CDR3 protein: CASSFYSGSGYNEQFF

D gene: TRBD1
J gene: TRBJ1-2
clone size: NA
V gene: TRBV11-2
CDR3 DNA: TGTGCCAGCAGCTCGCTGAGGGACAGCCAGCGATACTATGGCTACACCTTC
CDR3 protein: CASSSLRDSQRYYGYTF

D gene: TRBD2
J gene: TRBJ2-5
clone size: NA
V gene: TRBV27
CDR3 DNA: TGTGCCAGCAGTTACCCCCCTGAGGGGAGGGGAACACCACCCCAAGAGACCCAGTACTTC
CDR3 protein: CASSYPPEGRGTPPQETQYF

D gene: NA
J gene: TRBJ1-4
clone size: NA
V gene: TRBV30
CDR3 DNA: TGTGGCGGGAGCAGGGCTCTCGCAACTAATGAAAAACTGTTTTTT
CDR3 protein: CGGSRALATNEKLFF

D gene: TRBD1
J gene: TRBJ2-5
clone size: NA
V gene: TRBV11-1
CDR3 DNA: TGTGCCAGCAGCAGGGACAGGGGCCAAGAGACCCAGTACTTC
CDR3 protein: CASSRDRGQETQYF

D gene: NA
J gene: TRBJ1-5
clone size: NA
V gene: TRBV14
CDR3 DNA: TGTGCCAGCAGCCATGGGCTTCACCAGCCCCAGCATTTT
CDR3 protein: CASSHGLHQPQHF

D gene: TRBD1
J gene: TRBJ1-5
clone size: NA
V gene: TRBV19
CDR3 DNA: TGTGCCAGTAGTGCAAATACAGGGGGTGGCAATCAGCCCCAGCATTTT
CDR3 protein: CASSANTGGGNQPQHF

D gene: NA
J gene: TRBJ1-1
clone size: NA
V gene: TRBV7-9
CDR3 DNA: TGTGCCAGCAGCTTAGAAGGGGACACTGAAGCTTTCTTT
CDR3 protein: CASSLEGDTEAFF

D gene: TRBD1
J gene: TRBJ2-1
clone size: once
V gene: TRBV4-1
CDR3 DNA: TGCGCCACCCGGGCCCCCGGGACAGGGTACAATGAGCAGTTCTTC
CDR3 protein: CATRAPGTGYNEQFF

D gene: NA
J gene: TRBJ2-7
clone size: NA
V gene: TRBV4-3
CDR3 DNA: TGCGCCAGCAGCCAAGATATGGACGTAGGAGGGAGGGAGCAGTACTTC
CDR3 protein: CASSQDMDVGGREQYF

D gene: NA
J gene: TRBJ2-2
clone size: NA
V gene: TRBV18
CDR3 DNA: TGTGCCAGCTCACCGAATCTAGCCGGGGAGCTGTTTTTT
CDR3 protein: CASSPNLAGELFF

D gene: NA
J gene: TRBJ2-6
clone size: NA
V gene: TRBV7-9
CDR3 DNA: TGTGCCAGCAGCTTACTCCTAGGCGGGGTCTCTGGGGCCAACGTCCTGACTTTC
CDR3 protein: CASSLLLGGVSGANVLTF

D gene: NA
J gene: TRBJ1-5
clone size: NA
V gene: TRBV18
CDR3 DNA: TGTGCCAGCTCAATTCGGGGGTTTGGCAATCAGCCCCAGCATTTT
CDR3 protein: CASSIRGFGNQPQHF

D gene: NA
J gene: TRBJ2-7
clone size: NA
V gene: TRBV30
CDR3 DNA: TGTGCCTGGAGTTCTTCCCCCTTCTCCTACGAGCAGTACTTC
CDR3 protein: CAWSSSPFSYEQYF

D gene: TRBD1
J gene: TRBJ2-6
clone size: NA
V gene: TRBV15
CDR3 DNA: TGTGCCACCAGCAGAAGGGACAGGGGGCGCGCTGGGGCCAACGTCCTGACTTTC
CDR3 protein: CATSRRDRGRAGANVLTF

D gene: NA
J gene: TRBJ1-2
clone size: NA
V gene: TRBV5-4
CDR3 DNA: TGTGCCAGCAGATTTGTCCCGGTGACAGAGTATGGCTACACCTTC
CDR3 protein: CASRFVPVTEYGYTF

D gene: TRBD2
J gene: TRBJ2-1
clone size: NA
V gene: TRBV19
CDR3 DNA: TGTGCCAGCACCCTCGGGCGGGGACTAGCGGGAGAGGACAATGAGCAGTTCTTC
CDR3 protein: CASTLGRGLAGEDNEQFF

D gene: TRBD1
J gene: TRBJ2-7
clone size: NA
V gene: TRBV7-2
CDR3 DNA: TGTGCCAGCAGCACCCCATACAGGGGGCGAGTGTACGAGCAGTACTTC
CDR3 protein: CASSTPYRGRVYEQYF

D gene: NA
J gene: TRBJ2-4
clone size: once
V gene: TRBV10-3
CDR3 DNA: TGTGCCACCTCAGGAGGGGCTGTGAAAAACATTCAGTACTTC
CDR3 protein: CATSGGAVKNIQYF

D gene: NA
J gene: TRBJ1-1
clone size: NA
V gene: TRBV11-3
CDR3 DNA: TGTGCCAGCAGCATCCAGGGTTGGAACACTGAAGCTTTCTTT
CDR3 protein: CASSIQGWNTEAFF

D gene: TRBD1
J gene: TRBJ1-2
clone size: NA
V gene: TRBV7-9
CDR3 DNA: TGTGCCAGCAGCTCCCCGGGACAGGGGTCAGGTGGCTACACCTTC
CDR3 protein: CASSSPGQGSGGYTF

D gene: NA
J gene: TRBJ2-1
clone size: NA
V gene: TRBV7-9
CDR3 DNA: TGTGCCAGCAGCCCCAGGGGCGTTATGGTTGACGAGCAGTTCTTC
CDR3 protein: CASSPRGVMVDEQFF

D gene: TRBD2
J gene: TRBJ2-1
clone size: NA
V gene: TRBV6-4
CDR3 DNA: TGTGCCAGCAGTGAAGCGGGAGGGTCCTACAATGAGCAGTTCTTC
CDR3 protein: CASSEAGGSYNEQFF

D gene: NA
J gene: TRBJ1-5
clone size: few
V gene: TRBV5-1
CDR3 DNA: TGCGCCAGCAGCTTGCAAGGAGCTAGCAATCAGCCCCAGCATTTT
CDR3 protein: CASSLQGASNQPQHF

D gene: TRBD1
J gene: TRBJ1-4
clone size: NA
V gene: TRBV28
CDR3 DNA: TGTGCCAGCAGTACCGGGACAGGGGACGAAAAACTGTTTTTT
CDR3 protein: CASSTGTGDEKLFF

D gene: TRBD2
J gene: TRBJ2-1
clone size: once
V gene: TRBV7-2
CDR3 DNA: TGTGCCAGTTTCCTGGGGGGGAGCTCCTACAATGAGCAGTTCTTC
CDR3 protein: CASFLGGSSYNEQFF